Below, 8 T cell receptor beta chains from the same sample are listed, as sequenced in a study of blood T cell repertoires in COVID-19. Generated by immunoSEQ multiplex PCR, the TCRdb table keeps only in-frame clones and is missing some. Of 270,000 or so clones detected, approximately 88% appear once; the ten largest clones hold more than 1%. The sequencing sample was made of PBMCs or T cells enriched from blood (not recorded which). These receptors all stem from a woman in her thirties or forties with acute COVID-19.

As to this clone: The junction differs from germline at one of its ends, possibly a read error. CDR3 protein: CASSQASGRVGF. CDR3 nucleotide sequence: TGTGCCAGCAGCCAAGCTAGCGGGAGGGTAGGTTTT. This chain connects TRBV3-1 (or the pseudogene TRBV3-2) to TRBJ2-3, with TRBD2 matching 12 bases. The CDR3 consists of 12 residues. Germline CDR1 LGHDT, CDR2 YNNKEL (reference sequence).

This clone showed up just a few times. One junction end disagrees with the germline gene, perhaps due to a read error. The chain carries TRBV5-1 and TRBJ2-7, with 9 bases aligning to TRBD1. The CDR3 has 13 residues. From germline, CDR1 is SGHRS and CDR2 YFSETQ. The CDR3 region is CASSLDGTGKAGF. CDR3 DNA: TGCGCCAGCAGCTTGGACGGGACAGGGAAAGCGGGCTTC.

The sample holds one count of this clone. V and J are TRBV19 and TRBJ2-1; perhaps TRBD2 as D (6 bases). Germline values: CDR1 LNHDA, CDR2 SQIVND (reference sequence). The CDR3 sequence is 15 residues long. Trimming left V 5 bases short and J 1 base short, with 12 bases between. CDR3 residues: CASSPYGGSYNEQFF. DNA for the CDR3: TGTGCCAGTAGTCCGTACGGGGGTTCCTACAATGAGCAGTTCTTC.

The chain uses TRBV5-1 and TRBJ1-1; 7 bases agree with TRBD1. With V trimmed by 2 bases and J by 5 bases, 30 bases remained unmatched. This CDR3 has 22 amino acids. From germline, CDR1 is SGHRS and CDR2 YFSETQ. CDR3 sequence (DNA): TGCGCCAGCAGCTTCCGGCCGGCAGGGGGAAGAGGTTGGCAGGAAGGGGCGACTGAAGCTTTCTTT. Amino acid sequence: CASSFRPAGGRGWQEGATEAFF.

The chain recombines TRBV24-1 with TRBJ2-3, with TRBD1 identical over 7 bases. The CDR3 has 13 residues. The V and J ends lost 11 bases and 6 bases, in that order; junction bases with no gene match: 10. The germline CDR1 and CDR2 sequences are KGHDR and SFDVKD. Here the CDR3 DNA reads TGTGCCAGCGAGGGGGCAAGTTCCGATACGCAGTATTTT. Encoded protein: CASEGASSDTQYF.

The CDR3 coding sequence is TGTGCCAGCAGCTTGGCGGGGTCCCACGAGCAGTACTTC. This codes for CASSLAGSHEQYF. The chain couples TRBV5-4 to TRBJ2-7; a possible D gene is TRBD2 (5 bases). This CDR3 is 13 amino acids long. CDR1 is SGHNT, CDR2 YYREEE, per germline (reference sequence). V was cut by 0 bases and J by 5 bases, with 9 bases left in between.

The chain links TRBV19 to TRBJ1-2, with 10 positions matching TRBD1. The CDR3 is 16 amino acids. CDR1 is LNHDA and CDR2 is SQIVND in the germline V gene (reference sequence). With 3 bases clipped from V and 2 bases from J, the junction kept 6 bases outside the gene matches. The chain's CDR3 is CASSIPPGQGNYGYTF. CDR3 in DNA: TGTGCCAGTAGTATCCCTCCGGGACAGGGGAACTATGGCTACACCTTC.

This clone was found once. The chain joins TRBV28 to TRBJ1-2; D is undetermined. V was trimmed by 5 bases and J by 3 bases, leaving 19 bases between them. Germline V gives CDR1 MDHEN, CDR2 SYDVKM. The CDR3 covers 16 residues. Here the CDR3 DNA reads TGTGCCAGCAGTCGCTTGCCGGAGGGAAGGGACTATGGCTACACCTTC. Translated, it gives CASSRLPEGRDYGYTF.